A single sample gave rise to the 15 T cell receptor beta chains below, sequenced in a study of T cell repertoires in cytomegalovirus infection. For these TCRs, the target antigens are not known. Via MiXCR, TCRdb re-called the reads, giving one row per CDR3 protein. The sample records more than 110,000 distinct CDR3 sequences, 32% being singletons. The starting material was CD8+ T cells from cultured PBMCs, obtained from culture after CMV antigen stimulation. The origin of the receptors is a human donor in good health (CMV status not recorded). Some clones in this sample may be carry-over from other donors' samples.

This rearrangement joins TRBV10-2 to TRBJ2-1, with TRBD2 identical over 8 bases. The CDR3 loop spans 15 amino acids. V shed 5 bases, J shed 4 bases, and the junction held 7 bases outside the gene matches. The germline CDR1 and CDR2 sequences are WSHSY and SAAADI. The CDR3 spells CASSSREGVYNEQFF. The CDR3 nucleotides read TGCGCCAGCAGTTCCCGGGAGGGGGTATACAATGAGCAGTTCTTC.

This clonotype was counted between two and nine times. The CDR3 here is CASSPSTGVNSPLHF. CDR3 nucleotide sequence: TGTGCCAGCAGCCCGTCAACAGGGGTTAATTCACCCCTCCACTTT. V usage is TRBV7-9 and J usage is TRBJ1-6; 7 nucleotides match TRBD1. V shed 5 bases and J 6 bases; nucleotides not matched to a gene: 7. This CDR3 has 15 residues. Germline V gives CDR1 SEHNR, CDR2 FQNEAQ (reference sequence).

As to this clonotype: One junction end disagrees with the germline gene, perhaps due to a read error. V usage is TRBV7-6 and J usage is TRBJ1-1; 9 nucleotides line up with TRBD1. CDR1 is SGHVS, CDR2 FNYEAQ, per germline. This CDR3 contains 15 residues. The CDR3 loop is CASSWGTGMKTEAFF. The CDR3, as DNA: TGTGCCAGCAGCTGGGGGACAGGGATGAAGACTGAAGCTTTCTTT.

The table lists this clonotype with many counts. The rearrangement uses TRBV2 and TRBJ1-5; no firm D call. The ends were cut back, 3 bases at V and 7 bases at J, with 13 bases in the middle. The CDR3 covers 14 residues. Germline loops: CDR1 SNHLY, CDR2 FYNNEI. The CDR3 region is CASSEIPPLQPQHF. The CDR3 DNA follows: TGTGCCAGCAGTGAGATCCCCCCCCTCCAGCCCCAGCATTTT.

V usage is TRBV27 and J usage is TRBJ2-7; TRBD2 matches 9 bases. Germline V CDR1 and CDR2: MNHEY, SMNVEV (reference sequence). CDR3 length: 15 residues. Germline trimming cut 1 base from V and 5 bases from J; bases unmatched to any gene: 6. CDR3 residues: CASSLLAGAGNEQYF. The CDR3 DNA reads as TGTGCCAGCAGTTTATTAGCGGGGGCTGGCAACGAGCAGTACTTC.

The chain is built from TRBV19 and TRBJ2-7; 7 bases line up with TRBD1. This CDR3 is 13 amino acids long. Trimming at V came to 3 bases and at J to 5 bases, leaving 4 bases not matched to a gene. Germline loops: CDR1 LNHDA, CDR2 SQIVND (reference sequence). CDR3 DNA: TGTGCCAGTAGTATGGGGACAGCCAACGAGCAGTACTTC. It yields the protein CASSMGTANEQYF.

The V gene is TRBV7-9, the J gene TRBJ2-7; 7 nucleotides line up with TRBD2. The germline V gene encodes CDR1 SEHNR and CDR2 FQNEAQ (reference sequence). This CDR3 is 14 amino acids long. V was pared by 6 bases and J by 3 bases, with 8 bases of the junction left unmatched. DNA for the CDR3: TGTGCCAGCAGTCCTACGGGGGGTAGCTACGAGCAGTACTTC. This encodes CASSPTGGSYEQYF.

The chain uses TRBV19 and TRBJ2-7; D call uncertain. This CDR3 region has 14 residues. CDR1 is LNHDA, CDR2 SQIVND, per germline (reference sequence). V shed 3 bases and J shed 6 bases, with 15 bases lying between them. CDR3 in DNA: TGTGCCAGTAGTATTGGGCAGAGCCCGGTCGAGCAGTACTTC. It specifies CASSIGQSPVEQYF.

The sample holds many counts of this clonotype. The rearrangement links TRBV6-6 to TRBJ2-4, with TRBD1 identical over 9 bases. The V and J ends lost 4 bases and 2 bases, in that order; junction bases with no gene match: 6. The CDR3 covers 16 residues. Germline-derived CDR1 and CDR2 are MNHNY and SVGAGI (reference sequence). For the CDR3, the DNA is TGTGCCAGCAGTTCGCCGGGACAGGGTCCCAAAAACATTCAGTACTTC. Translating it yields CASSSPGQGPKNIQYF.

This clonotype was seen a handful of times. This chain links TRBV2 with TRBJ2-3; 11 bases are shared with TRBD2. V dropped 2 bases and J dropped 2; count of bases not matched to a gene: 3. Germline V gene lookup returns CDR1 SNHLY and CDR2 FYNNEI. This CDR3 region has 16 residues. The CDR3 DNA follows: TGTGCCAGCAGTGAACTAGCGGGGGGTACCACAGATACGCAGTATTTT. Protein sequence: CASSELAGGTTDTQYF.

This clonotype was detected only once. This chain connects TRBV18 to TRBJ1-6, with D hard to call. The CDR3 is 14 amino acids. V was shortened by 2 bases and J by 8 bases, with 10 bases between the two germline ends. In germline, CDR1 is KGHSH, CDR2 LQKENI. CDR3 coding DNA: TGTGCCAGCTCACCATCCGAGGCGGATTCACCCCTCCACTTT. Translation: CASSPSEADSPLHF.

The chain employs TRBV12-5 and TRBJ2-5, with 9 positions matching TRBD1. CDR3 length equals 15 residues. Trimming cost V 6 bases and J 5 bases; bases outside gene matches: 10. The germline V gene has CDR1 LGHNT and CDR2 FRNRAP. CDR3 DNA: TGTGCTAGTGGACAACAGGGGGCAGGTGGGGAGACCCAGTACTTC. It yields the protein CASGQQGAGGETQYF. Based on the CDR3 plus reference TRBV12-5 and TRBJ2-5, the full variable domain is DARVTQTPRHKVTEMGQEVTMRCQPILGHNTVFWYRQTMMQGLELLAYFRNRAPLDDSGMPKDRFSAEMPDATLATLKIQPSEPRDSAVYFCASGQQGAGGETQYFGPGTRLLVL.

This clonotype appeared a few times. This chain uses TRBV10-3 with TRBJ2-7, with TRBD2 matching over 8 bases. Per the germline V gene, CDR1 is ENHRY and CDR2 is SYGVKD. The CDR3 consists of 15 residues. V shed 7 bases, J shed 1 base, and the junction held 9 bases outside the gene matches. The CDR3 coding sequence is TGTGCCATCAAAGGGTTAGCGGGGCCATCCTACGAGCAGTACTTC. Translated, it gives CAIKGLAGPSYEQYF.

This chain links TRBV6-6 with TRBJ2-1; 11 bases align to TRBD1. Germline CDR1 reads MNHNY; CDR2 reads SVGAGI (reference sequence). The V segment lost 5 bases and the J segment 8 bases; nucleotides outside the gene matches: 11. This CDR3 spans 16 amino acids. CDR3 residues: CASSTNRDRGVDEQFF. The CDR3 DNA is TGTGCCAGCAGTACTAACCGGGACAGGGGGGTCGATGAGCAGTTCTTC.

V usage is TRBV20-1 and J usage is TRBJ1-5, with D unclear. Between the trimmed V and J ends, which lost 2 bases and 2 bases, there was a span of 13 bases. CDR3 length: 15 amino acids. The V gene's germline CDR1 is DFQATT and CDR2 SNEGSKA (reference sequence). CDR3 bases: TGCAGTGCTAGACCGACGGGATTTGGCAATCAGCCCCAGCATTTT. Protein sequence: CSARPTGFGNQPQHF.